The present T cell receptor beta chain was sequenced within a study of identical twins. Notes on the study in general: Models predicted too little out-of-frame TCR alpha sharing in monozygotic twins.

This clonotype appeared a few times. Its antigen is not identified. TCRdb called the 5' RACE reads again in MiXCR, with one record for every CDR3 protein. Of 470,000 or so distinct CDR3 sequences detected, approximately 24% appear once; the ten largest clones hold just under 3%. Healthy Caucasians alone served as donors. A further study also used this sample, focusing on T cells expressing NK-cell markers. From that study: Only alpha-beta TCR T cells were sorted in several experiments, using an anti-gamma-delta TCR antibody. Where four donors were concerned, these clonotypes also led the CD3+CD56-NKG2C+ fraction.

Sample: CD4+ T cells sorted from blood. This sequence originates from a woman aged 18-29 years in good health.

The CDR3 DNA follows: TGTGCCAGCAGCTTATGGACCACTGAAGCTTTCTTT. It codes for CASSLWTTEAFF. The chain links TRBV7-8 to TRBJ1-1, with D unresolved. Germline-derived CDR1 and CDR2 are SGHVS and FQNEAQ. The V and J ends lost 2 bases and 4 bases respectively, with 5 bases between them. The CDR3 sequence is 12 residues long.